A selection of T cell receptor beta chains follows, all from one sample in a study of blood T cell repertoires in COVID-19. TCRdb's copy holds only in-frame clones and misses some; the assay was immunoSEQ multiplex PCR. The table includes about 100,000 clones, about 86% detected once. Sequenced: peripheral blood. These receptor sequences come from a woman aged 55-75 years in a cohort sampled during active or convalescent COVID-19. Both conserved end residues are part of each CDR3. D genes are given only for firm matches. Some rows have no size entry. The others give once, few or many, or a class for an expanded clone.

V	J	D	size	CDR3	DNA
TRBV5-1	TRBJ2-1	.	.	CASSLEPTNEQFF	TGCGCCAGCAGCTTGGAGCCCACCAATGAGCAGTTCTTC
TRBV19	TRBJ1-1	.	.	CASSILGNTEAFF	TGTGCCAGTAGTATTCTCGGGAACACTGAAGCTTTCTTT
TRBV19	TRBJ1-2	.	.	CASSIDGGRRANYGYTF	TGTGCCAGTAGTATAGATGGCGGCCGCAGAGCTAACTATGGCTACACCTTC
TRBV19	TRBJ1-1	.	.	CATRNRVATEAFF	TGTGCCACTCGGAACAGGGTGGCCACTGAAGCTTTCTTT
TRBV6-6	TRBJ2-5	.	.	CASSYLTSLGETQYF	TGTGCCAGCAGTTACTTGACTAGTTTAGGCGAGACCCAGTACTTC
TRBV18	TRBJ1-2	.	.	CASSPIHDRTYGYTF	TGTGCCAGCTCACCGATCCACGACAGGACCTATGGCTACACCTTC
TRBV28	TRBJ2-1	TRBD2	.	CASRLAGDGGYNEQFF	TGTGCCAGCCGGCTAGCGGGAGACGGGGGCTACAATGAGCAGTTCTTC
TRBV2	TRBJ1-2	TRBD1	.	CASKIDRVNGIDYGYTF	TGTGCCAGCAAAATCGACAGGGTCAACGGTATCGATTATGGCTACACCTTC
TRBV5-8	TRBJ1-2	TRBD1	.	CASSLDRVGYTF	TGTGCCAGCAGCCTTGACAGGGTTGGCTACACCTTC
TRBV29-1	TRBJ2-7	.	.	CSVDLAGGRGEQYF	TGCAGCGTTGATTTAGCTGGGGGCCGGGGCGAGCAGTACTTC
TRBV2	TRBJ2-2	TRBD2	.	CASGGLAANTGELFF	TGTGCCAGCGGTGGACTAGCGGCGAACACCGGGGAGCTGTTTTTT
TRBV11-3	TRBJ2-1	.	.	CASSSIGIGVNEQFF	TGTGCCAGCAGCTCGATAGGCATTGGAGTCAATGAGCAGTTCTTC
TRBV5-1	TRBJ1-1	TRBD1	once	CASSLTTGVNTEAFF	TGCGCCAGCAGCTTGACGACAGGGGTTAACACTGAAGCTTTCTTT
TRBV5-1	TRBJ2-3	.	.	CASSQRQVGGDTQYF	TGCGCCAGCAGCCAACGACAGGTTGGGGGAGATACGCAGTATTTT
TRBV7-3	TRBJ1-1	.	.	CASSPGGGVTEAFF	TGTGCCAGCAGCCCCGGAGGGGGGGTCACTGAAGCTTTCTTT
TRBV5-5	TRBJ2-2	.	.	CASSLDDTANTGELFF	TGTGCCAGCAGCTTGGACGACACCGCGAACACCGGGGAGCTGTTTTTT
TRBV3-1/TRBV3-2	TRBJ1-1	TRBD1	.	CASSQVETGGLNTEAFF	TGTGCCAGCAGCCAAGTGGAGACAGGGGGGCTGAACACTGAAGCTTTCTTT
TRBV14	TRBJ2-3	TRBD2	.	CASSQRGLAPTDTQYF	TGTGCCAGCAGCCAAAGAGGACTAGCCCCCACAGATACGCAGTATTTT
TRBV9	TRBJ1-2	.	once	CASSVDSYTNYGYTF	TGTGCCAGCAGCGTTGACAGCTATACTAACTATGGCTACACCTTC
TRBV6-1	TRBJ2-2	TRBD2	.	CASSEVLASGTGELFF	TGTGCCAGCAGTGAAGTCCTGGCTAGCGGCACCGGGGAGCTGTTTTTT
TRBV7-6	TRBJ2-7	.	few	CASSLAPGQGYEQYF	TGTGCCAGCAGCTTAGCACCGGGACAAGGCTACGAGCAGTACTTC
TRBV9	TRBJ2-5	.	.	CASSVGQQETQYF	TGTGCCAGCAGCGTAGGTCAGCAAGAGACCCAGTACTTC
TRBV5-6	TRBJ1-3	TRBD1	.	CASSIDRAGNTIYF	TGTGCCAGCAGCATCGACAGGGCTGGAAACACCATATATTTT
TRBV28	TRBJ2-5	.	.	CASVRETQYF	TGTGCCAGCGTGCGGGAGACCCAGTACTTC
TRBV3-1/TRBV3-2	TRBJ1-2	.	.	CASSQPGDGYTF	TGTGCCAGCAGCCAACCCGGGGATGGCTACACCTTC
TRBV10-3	TRBJ2-7	TRBD1	.	CAISVPGGGEQYF	TGTGCCATCAGTGTACCAGGGGGTGGAGAGCAGTACTTC
TRBV28	TRBJ2-7	.	once	CASSSAGPFYEQYF	TGTGCCAGCAGTTCAGCGGGTCCTTTCTACGAGCAGTACTTC
TRBV25-1	TRBJ1-1	.	.	CASSEGRVDTEAFF	TGTGCCAGCAGTGAAGGCAGGGTAGACACTGAAGCTTTCTTT
TRBV21-1	TRBJ2-2	.	.	CASSKEDRTLLNTGELFF	TGTGCCAGCAGCAAAGAGGATAGGACACTTTTGAACACCGGGGAGCTGTTTTTT
TRBV29-1	TRBJ2-3	TRBD2	.	CSVVIAGGPTDTQYF	TGCAGCGTTGTAATAGCGGGAGGGCCGACAGATACGCAGTATTTT
TRBV5-1	TRBJ2-7	.	once	CASRPGLQGYEQYF	TGCGCCAGCAGACCCGGGCTCCAGGGCTACGAGCAGTACTTC
TRBV19	TRBJ1-5	TRBD1	.	CASSFIRQGYQPQHF	TGTGCCAGTAGTTTCATTCGACAGGGATATCAGCCCCAGCATTTT
TRBV5-6	TRBJ2-1	.	.	CASSPGLNEQFF	TGTGCCAGCAGCCCGGGACTGAATGAGCAGTTCTTC
TRBV30	TRBJ1-2	.	.	CAWSRGAGGYTF	TGTGCCTGGAGTCGAGGGGCGGGGGGCTACACCTTC
TRBV5-1	TRBJ2-1	TRBD1	.	CASSLVTGGKNEQFF	TGCGCCAGCAGCTTGGTAACAGGGGGTAAGAATGAGCAGTTCTTC
TRBV20-1	TRBJ1-4	.	.	CSASRQGQTEKLFF	TGCAGTGCTAGTCGGCAGGGACAAACTGAAAAACTGTTTTTT
TRBV19	TRBJ2-1	.	once	CASSINGGVHYNEQFF	TGTGCCAGTAGTATAAATGGCGGAGTGCACTACAATGAGCAGTTCTTC
TRBV11-1	TRBJ2-2	TRBD1	.	CASTIDRVLTGELFF	TGTGCCAGCACCATAGACAGGGTCTTAACCGGGGAGCTGTTTTTT
TRBV6-5	TRBJ1-6	.	few	CASSRLNSPLHF	TGTGCCAGCAGTCGTTTGAATTCACCCCTCCACTTT
TRBV6-4	TRBJ2-5	.	.	CASSDEGDQETQYF	TGTGCCAGCAGTGACGAAGGAGACCAAGAGACCCAGTACTTC
TRBV6-5	TRBJ2-7	TRBD2	once	CASSWGGTDEQYF	TGTGCCAGCAGTTGGGGGGGGACTGACGAGCAGTACTTC
TRBV19	TRBJ2-5	.	.	CASSIVGVRETQYF	TGTGCCAGTAGTATAGTAGGGGTGCGGGAGACCCAGTACTTC
TRBV28	TRBJ2-7	.	.	CASSFSPPREQYF	TGTGCCAGCAGTTTTAGCCCTCCGAGGGAGCAGTACTTC
TRBV28	TRBJ2-7	.	.	CASSLGGRSDEQYF	TGTGCCAGCAGTTTGGGGGGGCGAAGCGACGAGCAGTACTTC
TRBV11-2	TRBJ2-1	.	few	CASSSTEADSYNEQFF	TGTGCCAGCAGCTCCACCGAGGCCGACTCCTACAATGAGCAGTTCTTC
TRBV19	TRBJ2-5	.	.	CASGFGAGAETQYF	TGTGCCAGTGGGTTTGGAGCAGGGGCAGAGACCCAGTACTTC
TRBV9	TRBJ1-2	TRBD1	.	CASSGQGAKWDGYTF	TGTGCCAGCAGCGGACAGGGGGCGAAATGGGATGGCTACACCTTC
TRBV10-3	TRBJ2-7	TRBD1	.	CAISTRGPQAYEQYF	TGTGCCATCAGTACCAGGGGGCCCCAAGCCTACGAGCAGTACTTC
TRBV5-3	TRBJ1-2	TRBD1	.	CARSQGTGFYGYTF	TGTGCCAGAAGCCAAGGGACAGGGTTCTATGGCTACACCTTC
TRBV15	TRBJ1-6	.	.	CATSREYIRNSPLHF	TGTGCCACCAGCAGAGAGTACATCCGTAATTCACCCCTCCACTTT
TRBV30	TRBJ1-2	.	.	CAWSVGRSLYGYTF	TGTGCCTGGAGTGTGGGGCGCTCCCTCTATGGCTACACCTTC
TRBV5-4	TRBJ2-5	.	.	CASSLVGRETQYF	TGTGCCAGCAGCTTGGTAGGGAGGGAGACCCAGTACTTC
TRBV18	TRBJ2-3	.	.	CASSPSAGWGSDTQYF	TGTGCCAGCTCACCATCTGCAGGGTGGGGTTCGGATACGCAGTATTTT